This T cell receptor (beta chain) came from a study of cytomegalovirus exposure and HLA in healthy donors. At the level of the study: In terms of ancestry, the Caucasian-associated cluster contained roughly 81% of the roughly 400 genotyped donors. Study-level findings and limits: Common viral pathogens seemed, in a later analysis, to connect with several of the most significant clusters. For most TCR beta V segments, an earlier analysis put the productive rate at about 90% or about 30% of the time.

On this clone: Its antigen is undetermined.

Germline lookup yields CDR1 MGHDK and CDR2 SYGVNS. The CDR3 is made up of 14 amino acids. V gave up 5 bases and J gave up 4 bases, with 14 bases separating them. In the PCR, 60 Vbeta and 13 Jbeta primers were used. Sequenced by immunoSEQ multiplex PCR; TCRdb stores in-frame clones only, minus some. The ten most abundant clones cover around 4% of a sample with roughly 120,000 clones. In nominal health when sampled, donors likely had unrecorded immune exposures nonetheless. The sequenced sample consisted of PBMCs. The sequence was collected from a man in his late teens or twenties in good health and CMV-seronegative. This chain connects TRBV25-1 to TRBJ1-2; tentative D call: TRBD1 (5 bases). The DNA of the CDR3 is TGTGCCAGCAGTCCGGCAGGGTTCTTCTATGGCTACACCTTC. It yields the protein CASSPAGFFYGYTF.